Below, 26 T cell receptor beta chains from the same sample are listed, as sequenced in a study of sequential checkpoint blockade in melanoma. Assay: immunoSEQ multiplex PCR; the TCRdb copy retains only in-frame clones and omits some. The sample lists 30,000 to 45,000 clones; around nine tenths were seen once. Treatment here: randomized to nivolumab then ipilimumab (arm A) or the reverse (arm B). The sequences come from CD8+ T cells sorted from blood (inferred from file names), collected from a patient given nivolumab and ipilimumab in sequence. The receptor source for this set is a human donor with melanoma.

This clone was found a few times. The J gene is TRBJ2-6, the V gene TRBV6-4; D unresolved. CDR1 MRHNA and CDR2 SNTAGT come from the germline V gene. The CDR3 runs to 15 residues. The V gene lost 0 bases and the J gene lost 1 base, with 4 bases spanning the gap. CDR3 DNA: TGTGCCAGCAGTGACTCTCATTCTGGGGCCAACGTCCTGACTTTC. Encoded protein: CASSDSHSGANVLTF.

In its sample, this clone was seen a few times. This sequence joins TRBV7-9 and TRBJ1-2; perhaps TRBD1 as D (6 bases). CDR3 length equals 15 residues. The V and J ends lost 0 bases and 3 bases respectively, with 11 bases between them. CDR1 is SEHNR, CDR2 FQNEAQ, per germline (reference sequence). The CDR3 here is CASSLATTGDYGYTF. The DNA of the CDR3 is TGTGCCAGCAGCTTAGCTACGACAGGAGACTATGGCTACACCTTC.

The rearrangement uses TRBV27 and TRBJ1-2, with 9 bases identical to TRBD1. V lost 4 bases, J lost 4 bases, and 4 bases stayed unmatched. CDR1 and CDR2 (germline): MNHEY, SMNVEV (reference sequence). CDR3 length: 14 residues. The CDR3 DNA follows: TGTGCCAGCAGTTGGACAGGGGTGGGCTATGGCTACACCTTC. This encodes CASSWTGVGYGYTF.

CDR3 sequence reads: CASGLAVSSYNEQFF. DNA of the CDR3: TGTGCCAGCGGATTAGCGGTGTCCTCCTACAATGAGCAGTTCTTC. The rearrangement uses TRBV5-8 and TRBJ2-1; tentative D call: TRBD2 (6 bases). This CDR3 has 15 residues. From germline, CDR1 is SGHTS and CDR2 YDEGEE. V lost 7 bases, J lost 0 bases, and 14 bases lay in between.

The rearrangement links TRBV7-9 to TRBJ2-5, with 8 bases that match TRBD2. J lost 7 bases, V lost 5 bases, and 18 bases had no gene match. The germline V gene has CDR1 SEHNR and CDR2 FQNEAQ (reference sequence). This CDR3 contains 17 residues. Here the CDR3 DNA reads TGTGCCAGCAGCCCGCCGGGACTAGGAAGGGGCCATGGGACCCAGTACTTC. This sequence encodes CASSPPGLGRGHGTQYF.

In DNA form, the CDR3 reads TGTGCCAGCAGCGAAGGAGGACGGTCTAATGAAAAACTGTTTTTT. This sequence encodes CASSEGGRSNEKLFF. The chain couples TRBV9 to TRBJ1-4; D uncertain. This CDR3 comprises 15 residues. Germline CDR1 SGDLS, CDR2 YYNGEE. V shed 3 bases and J shed 3 bases, with 12 bases lying between them.

The rearrangement links TRBV9 to TRBJ2-2, with 8 bases lining up with TRBD1. V was pared by 4 bases and J by 3 bases, with 5 bases of the junction left unmatched. CDR1 and CDR2 (germline): SGDLS, YYNGEE. The CDR3 length is 15 residues. The CDR3 region has the DNA TGTGCCAGCAGCCCAGGGGGCAGCCACACCGGGGAGCTGTTTTTT. Translated, it gives CASSPGGSHTGELFF.

The chain carries TRBV7-3 and TRBJ2-2; a possible D gene is TRBD1 (5 bases). Per germline, CDR1 SGHTA and CDR2 FQGTGA. V gave up 2 bases and J gave up 6 bases, with 13 bases separating them. The CDR3 length is 15 residues. CDR3 sequence (DNA): TGTGCCAGCAGCTTAGACCAGGGCTGGGCCGGGGAGCTGTTTTTT. As protein: CASSLDQGWAGELFF.

The chain carries TRBV7-3 and TRBJ2-7, with a weak D call TRBD1 (5 bases). Per germline, CDR1 SGHTA and CDR2 FQGTGA. The length of the CDR3 is 13 residues. Trimming took off 0 bases at V and 5 bases at J, with 8 bases between the two ends. CDR3 DNA sequence: TGTGCCAGCAGCTTAACAGGGGTCGACGAGCAGTACTTC. Protein: CASSLTGVDEQYF.

The chain recombines TRBV6-6 with TRBJ2-1; tentatively, D is TRBD2 (6 bases). This CDR3 comprises 14 residues. V was pared by 8 bases and J by 2 bases, with 13 bases between. The germline V gene has CDR1 MNHNY and CDR2 SVGAGI (reference sequence). CDR3 in amino acids: CASLEGGTYNEQFF. In DNA form, the CDR3 reads TGTGCCAGCTTGGAGGGAGGTACCTACAATGAGCAGTTCTTC.

This clone was counted once. The CDR3 region is CASSSSRLNQPQHF. In DNA, the CDR3 is TGTGCCAGCAGTTCGAGCCGACTGAATCAGCCCCAGCATTTT. The rearrangement uses TRBV28 and TRBJ1-5; D not resolved. V was trimmed by 4 bases and J by 4 bases, leaving 11 bases between them. Germline CDR1 is MDHEN and CDR2 is SYDVKM. There are 14 residues in the CDR3.

The chain couples TRBV5-1 to TRBJ2-2; D remains unclear. V shed 1 base and J shed 4 bases, with 11 bases lying between them. Germline lookup yields CDR1 SGHRS and CDR2 YFSETQ. The CDR3 totals 15 residues. The CDR3 protein is CASSLFADFTGELFF. The DNA of the CDR3 is TGCGCCAGCAGCTTGTTCGCCGACTTCACCGGGGAGCTGTTTTTT.

This chain connects TRBV9 to TRBJ2-3; TRBD2 agrees at 7 bases. The CDR3 runs 15 residues. Germline loops: CDR1 SGDLS, CDR2 YYNGEE. Trimming cost V 3 bases and J 0 bases; bases outside gene matches: 4. This CDR3 is CASSGWGGSTDTQYF. In DNA, the CDR3 is TGTGCCAGCAGCGGGTGGGGGGGGAGCACAGATACGCAGTATTTT.

The rearrangement links TRBV27 to TRBJ2-1, with 10 bases matching TRBD2. The germline gives CDR1 MNHEY, CDR2 SMNVEV (reference sequence). The CDR3 contains 14 residues. J was trimmed by 8 bases and V by 5 bases; bases with no gene match: 6. The CDR3 here is CASSRSSGSYEQFF. The CDR3 DNA sequence: TGTGCCAGCAGTCGATCTAGCGGGAGTTATGAGCAGTTCTTC.

The V gene is TRBV6-1, the J gene TRBJ1-2; 7 positions match TRBD1. This CDR3 region has 15 residues. Germline CDR1 MNHNS, CDR2 SASEGT. Unmatched junction bases numbered 11, after V lost 6 bases and J lost 4 bases. This CDR3 reads CASRLADRVLYGYTF. DNA of the CDR3: TGTGCCAGCAGACTGGCCGACAGGGTGCTCTATGGCTACACCTTC.

The rearrangement links TRBV11-2 to TRBJ2-7, with D maybe TRBD2 (7 bases). The germline V gene encodes CDR1 SGHAT and CDR2 FQNNGV. CDR3 length equals 14 residues. Trimming removed 3 bases at V and 5 bases at J, with 14 bases between. The CDR3 DNA reads as TGTGCCAGCAGCTTCTGGGGGGGCCTCGACGAGCAGTACGTC. Translating it yields CASSFWGGLDEQYV.

J is TRBJ1-5 and V is TRBV21-1. TRBV21-1 has pseudogene status. CDR3 length: 16 residues. The CDR3: CASSPRGGRGNQPQHF. The CDR3 DNA sequence: TGTGCCAGCAGCCCACGGGGGGGACGGGGCAATCAGCCCCAGCATTTT.

The V gene is TRBV19, the J gene TRBJ1-1; D remains ambiguous. Germline V CDR1 and CDR2: LNHDA, SQIVND (reference sequence). The CDR3 sequence is 14 residues long. V was clipped by 1 base and J by 3 bases, with 9 bases between them. The CDR3 here is CASSIVPGDTEAFF. In nucleotides, the CDR3 is TGTGCCAGTAGTATAGTTCCCGGGGACACTGAAGCTTTCTTT.

The V call is TRBV4-1, the J call TRBJ1-1, with 7 bases aligning to TRBD1. This CDR3 has 14 amino acids. The trim removed 1 base at V and 5 bases at J, leaving 4 bases unmatched. CDR1 MGHRA and CDR2 YSYEKL come from the germline V gene. As DNA, the CDR3 is TGCGCCAGCAGCCAAGTACAGGGGCGGACTGAAGCTTTCTTT. This gives the protein CASSQVQGRTEAFF.

This clone was recorded once. This chain uses TRBV27 with TRBJ1-2; tentative D call: TRBD1 (6 bases). The CDR3 contains 14 residues. V was clipped by 3 bases and J by 2 bases, with 10 bases between them. Per germline, CDR1 MNHEY and CDR2 SMNVEV (reference sequence). The CDR3 reads CASSLGAPNYGYTF. CDR3 nucleotide sequence: TGTGCCAGCAGTTTGGGGGCTCCAAACTATGGCTACACCTTC.

The rearrangement uses TRBV27 and TRBJ2-3, with D perhaps TRBD1 (6 bases). Trimming removed 7 bases from V and 4 bases from J, with 18 bases in between. The CDR3 runs 15 residues. Germline V gives CDR1 MNHEY, CDR2 SMNVEV (reference sequence). The CDR3 nucleotides are TGTGCCAGCACCGCTAGAGGGGGTATAGCAGATACGCAGTATTTT. Translation gives CASTARGGIADTQYF.

V gene TRBV27 combines with J gene TRBJ2-2, with D possibly TRBD1 on 5 matching bases. V was clipped by 4 bases and J by 3 bases, with 12 bases between them. This CDR3 comprises 15 residues. Per the germline V gene, CDR1 is MNHEY and CDR2 is SMNVEV (reference sequence). The CDR3 reads CASSSHDSYTGELFF. The CDR3 region has the DNA TGTGCCAGCAGTTCTCACGACAGCTACACCGGGGAGCTGTTTTTT.

The table lists this clone with a few counts. The chain carries TRBV29-1 and TRBJ2-1; TRBD1 matches at 11 bases. J gave up 7 bases and V 7 bases, and 6 bases lay outside the gene matches. This CDR3 comprises 13 residues. Germline CDR1 is SQVTM and CDR2 is ANQGSEA. The CDR3 bases are TGCAGCGGGAGGACAGGGGGCTTTAATGAGCAGTTCTTC. As protein: CSGRTGGFNEQFF.

The chain recombines TRBV4-1 with TRBJ1-1; 11 positions agree with TRBD1. The germline V gene has CDR1 MGHRA and CDR2 YSYEKL. J was trimmed by 5 bases and V by 5 bases; bases with no gene match: 7. The CDR3 spans 15 residues. In nucleotides, the CDR3 is TGCGCCAGCAGCTGGAGGACAGGGGGCAGGACTGAAGCTTTCTTT. It codes for CASSWRTGGRTEAFF.

V is TRBV30 and J is TRBJ1-2, with D unresolved. Trimming removed 3 bases from V and 8 bases from J, with 10 bases in between. The germline V gene encodes CDR1 GTSNPN and CDR2 SVGIG (reference sequence). The CDR3 covers 11 residues. In nucleotides, the CDR3 is TGTGCCTGGAGGGGAGCCCACGGCTACACCTTC. This codes for CAWRGAHGYTF.

The J gene is TRBJ1-2, the V gene TRBV7-8; D might be TRBD1 (5 bases). The V end was cut by 1 base, the J end by 3 bases, with 15 bases between. The length of the CDR3 is 16 residues. Germline V gives CDR1 SGHVS, CDR2 FQNEAQ. The CDR3 DNA follows: TGTGCCAGCAGCTTAGGACTAGGGGAAGTTGACTATGGCTACACCTTC. Translation gives CASSLGLGEVDYGYTF.